Presented here are 11 T cell receptor beta chains from one specimen sequenced in a study of control samples from healthy donors and cancer patients. The data were produced by immunoSEQ multiplex PCR, yet TCRdb's version contains in-frame clones alone and is incomplete. The table shows under 70,000 clones, with roughly 95% occurring only once. Sequencing was carried out using blood. The receptors come from a woman younger than 30 in good health.

The V gene is TRBV28, the J gene TRBJ2-7, with D uncertain. CDR3 length: 11 residues. Trimming shortened V by 6 bases and J by 3 bases, and 6 bases separated the two germline ends. Per germline, CDR1 MDHEN and CDR2 SYDVKM. CDR3 loop: CASSTLYEQYF. The CDR3 coding sequence is TGTGCCAGCAGCACCCTCTACGAGCAGTACTTC.

The chain carries TRBV5-4 and TRBJ2-7, with TRBD1 as a possible D gene (5 bases). Germline V CDR1 and CDR2: SGHNT, YYREEE (reference sequence). V was cut by 4 bases and J by 5 bases, with 16 bases left in between. The CDR3 contains 14 residues. As DNA, the CDR3 is TGTGCCAGCAGCACCCGACAGATACGCCACGAGCAGTACTTC. Amino acids: CASSTRQIRHEQYF. Complete variable domain (other parts from reference TRBV5-4 and TRBJ2-7): ETGVTQSPTHLIKTRGQQVTLRCSSQSGHNTVSWYQQALGQGPQFIFQYYREEENGRGNFPPRFSGLQFPNYSSELNVNALELDDSALYLCASSTRQIRHEQYFGPGTRLTVT.

The chain recombines TRBV18 with TRBJ1-3, with TRBD1 matching 7 bases. V trimming: 0 bases; J trimming: 5 bases; junction bases outside the gene matches: 4. This CDR3 comprises 15 residues. Germline V gene lookup returns CDR1 KGHSH and CDR2 LQKENI. The CDR3 loop reads CASSPPAGQRNTIYF. The CDR3 DNA follows: TGTGCCAGCTCACCACCGGCGGGACAGAGAAACACCATATATTTT.

This clone has only one observation. V and J are TRBV2 and TRBJ1-1; TRBD1 agrees at 8 bases. From germline, CDR1 is SNHLY and CDR2 FYNNEI. The CDR3 length is 13 residues. J lost 3 bases, V lost 7 bases, and 4 bases had no gene match. CDR3 in amino acids: CASTGQEYTEAFF. DNA for the CDR3: TGTGCCAGCACGGGACAGGAATACACTGAAGCTTTCTTT. The full variable domain, completed using reference TRBV2 and TRBJ1-1, is EPEVTQTPSHQVTQMGQEVILRCVPISNHLYFYWYRQILGQKVEFLVSFYNNEISEKSEIFDDQFSVERPDGSNFTLKIRSTKLEDSAMYFCASTGQEYTEAFFGQGTRLTVV.

The V and J genes are TRBV7-2 and TRBJ2-3; D is uncertain. Trimming removed 5 bases at V and 6 bases at J, with 12 bases between. Looked up from germline, CDR1 is SGHTA and CDR2 is FQGNSA. There are 13 residues in the CDR3. The CDR3 coding sequence is TGTGCCAGCAGCCTCTTCGGTCTGGATACGCAGTATTTT. Encoded protein: CASSLFGLDTQYF.

The chain uses TRBV4-1 and TRBJ1-5; 7 bases align to TRBD1. Germline CDR1 is MGHRA and CDR2 is YSYEKL. The CDR3 is 15 amino acids. V was pared by 3 bases and J by 7 bases, with 9 bases of the junction left unmatched. The CDR3 region has the DNA TGCGCCAGCAGCCATACCGACAGGGAGGAACAGCCCCAGCATTTT. It codes for CASSHTDREEQPQHF.

The J gene is TRBJ2-3, the V gene TRBV6-5; D call uncertain. The CDR3 is 12 residues long. Trimming took 8 bases from V and 2 from J, leaving 8 bases between them. The germline CDR1 and CDR2 sequences are MNHEY and SVGAGI. The CDR3 sequence: CASLTYTDTQYF. The CDR3 DNA reads as TGTGCCAGCCTGACATACACAGATACGCAGTATTTT.

This clone has just one count. The rearrangement uses TRBV15 and TRBJ2-3; 9 positions agree with TRBD2. This CDR3 contains 19 residues. Losses at the gene ends were 3 bases for V and 0 bases for J; bases not matched to a gene: 13. CDR1 is LNHNV and CDR2 is YYDKDF in the germline V gene (reference sequence). Here the CDR3 reads CATSRVSGLATISTDTQYF. CDR3 bases: TGTGCCACCAGCAGGGTCTCGGGACTAGCCACTATAAGCACAGATACGCAGTATTTT.

This sequence joins TRBV7-2 and TRBJ2-5; D gene uncertain. Germline CDR1 reads SGHTA; CDR2 reads FQGNSA. There are 9 residues in the CDR3. The V and J ends lost 6 bases and 7 bases respectively, with 3 bases between them. The CDR3 loop reads CASSRTQYF. The CDR3 DNA reads TGTGCCAGCAGTAGGACCCAGTACTTC.

This sequence joins TRBV6-1 and TRBJ1-1; no firm D call. This CDR3 region has 18 residues. Germline V lookup: CDR1 MNHNS, CDR2 SASEGT. The V end lost 2 bases, the J end lost 5 bases, and 24 bases lay between the germline ends. The CDR3 DNA is TGTGCCAGCAGTGAATCGTTGGGTGATGGCCCCCCCCAAACTGAAGCTTTCTTT. Translated, it gives CASSESLGDGPPQTEAFF.

The chain carries TRBV2 and TRBJ2-7, with 10 bases identical to TRBD2. CDR1 and CDR2 from the germline V gene are SNHLY and FYNNEI. This CDR3 is 14 amino acids long. V shed 3 bases, J shed 4 bases, and the junction held 3 bases outside the gene matches. Here the CDR3 DNA reads TGTGCCAGCAGTGACACTAGCGGGGTGTACGAGCAGTACTTC. It yields the protein CASSDTSGVYEQYF. The whole variable domain, filled in from reference TRBV2 and TRBJ2-7, reads EPEVTQTPSHQVTQMGQEVILRCVPISNHLYFYWYRQILGQKVEFLVSFYNNEISEKSEIFDDQFSVERPDGSNFTLKIRSTKLEDSAMYFCASSDTSGVYEQYFGPGTRLTVT.